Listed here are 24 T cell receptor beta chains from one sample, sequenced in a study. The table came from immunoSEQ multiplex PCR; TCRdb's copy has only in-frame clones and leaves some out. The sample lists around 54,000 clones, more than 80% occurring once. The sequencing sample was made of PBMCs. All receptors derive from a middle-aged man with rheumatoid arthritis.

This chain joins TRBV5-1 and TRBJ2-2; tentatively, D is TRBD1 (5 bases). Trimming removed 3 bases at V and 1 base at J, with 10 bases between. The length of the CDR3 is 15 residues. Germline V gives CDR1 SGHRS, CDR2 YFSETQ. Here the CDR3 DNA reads TGCGCCAGCAGCTATCTCACAGGGAACACCGGGGAGCTGTTTTTT. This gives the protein CASSYLTGNTGELFF.

In nucleotides, the CDR3 is TGCAGTGCTAAATTCAGGGACACCATATATTTT. Translation gives CSAKFRDTIYF. The gene calls are TRBV20-1 and TRBJ1-3; D possibly corresponds to TRBD1 (5 bases). The ends were cut back, 4 bases at V and 8 bases at J, with 9 bases in the middle. Germline-derived CDR1 and CDR2 are DFQATT and SNEGSKA (reference sequence). The CDR3 extends over 11 amino acids.

The CDR3 DNA reads as TGTGCCAGCAGCTTAAGGGGCACTTCCTACGAGCAGTACTTC. This gives the protein CASSLRGTSYEQYF. The rearrangement links TRBV5-4 to TRBJ2-7, with D maybe TRBD1 (5 bases). V lost 2 bases and J lost 1, with 10 bases in between. Germline lookup yields CDR1 SGHNT and CDR2 YYREEE (reference sequence). The CDR3 covers 14 residues.

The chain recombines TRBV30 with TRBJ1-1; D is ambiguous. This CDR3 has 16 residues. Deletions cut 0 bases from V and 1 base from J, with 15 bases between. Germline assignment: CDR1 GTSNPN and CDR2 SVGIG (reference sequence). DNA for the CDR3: TGTGCCTGGAGTGTAATCATAGCGAAAACGAACACTGAAGCTTTCTTT. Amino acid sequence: CAWSVIIAKTNTEAFF.

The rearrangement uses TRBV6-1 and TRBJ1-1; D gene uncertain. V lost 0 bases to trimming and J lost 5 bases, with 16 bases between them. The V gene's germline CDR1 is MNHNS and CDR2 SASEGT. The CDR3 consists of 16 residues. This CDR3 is CASSEAGRARETEAFF. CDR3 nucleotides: TGTGCCAGCAGTGAAGCAGGAAGGGCGAGGGAGACTGAAGCTTTCTTT.

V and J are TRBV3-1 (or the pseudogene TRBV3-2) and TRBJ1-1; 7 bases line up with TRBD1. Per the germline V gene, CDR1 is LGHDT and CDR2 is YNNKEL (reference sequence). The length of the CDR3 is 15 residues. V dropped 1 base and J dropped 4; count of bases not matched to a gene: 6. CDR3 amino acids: CASSQGVRGATEAFF. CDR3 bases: TGTGCCAGCAGCCAAGGTGTCAGGGGGGCCACTGAAGCTTTCTTT.

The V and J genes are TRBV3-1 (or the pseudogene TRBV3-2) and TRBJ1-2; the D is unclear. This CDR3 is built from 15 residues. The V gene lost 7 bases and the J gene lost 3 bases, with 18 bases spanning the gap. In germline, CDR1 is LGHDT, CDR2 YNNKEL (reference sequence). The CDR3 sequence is CASNPSLGFDYGYTF. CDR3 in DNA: TGTGCCAGCAACCCCTCGTTGGGGTTTGACTATGGCTACACCTTC.

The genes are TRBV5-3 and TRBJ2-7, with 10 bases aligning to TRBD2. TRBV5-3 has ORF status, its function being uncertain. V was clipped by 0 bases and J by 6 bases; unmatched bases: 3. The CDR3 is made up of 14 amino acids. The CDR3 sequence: CARSLGASGGEQYF. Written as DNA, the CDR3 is TGTGCCAGAAGCTTGGGGGCTAGCGGGGGCGAGCAGTACTTC.

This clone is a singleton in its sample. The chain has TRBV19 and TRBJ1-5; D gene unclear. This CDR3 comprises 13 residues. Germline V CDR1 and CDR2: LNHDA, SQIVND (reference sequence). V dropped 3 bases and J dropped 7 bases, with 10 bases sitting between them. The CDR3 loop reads CASSILGRQPQHF. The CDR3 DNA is TGTGCCAGTAGTATCCTCGGGCGCCAGCCCCAGCATTTT.

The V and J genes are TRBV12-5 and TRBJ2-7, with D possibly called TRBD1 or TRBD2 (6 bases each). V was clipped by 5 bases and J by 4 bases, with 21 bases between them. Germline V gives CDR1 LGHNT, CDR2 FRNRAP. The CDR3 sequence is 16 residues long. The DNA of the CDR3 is TGTGCTAGTGGTATAAACGCTCTGGGGGGCGGTTACGAGCAGTACTTC. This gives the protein CASGINALGGGYEQYF.

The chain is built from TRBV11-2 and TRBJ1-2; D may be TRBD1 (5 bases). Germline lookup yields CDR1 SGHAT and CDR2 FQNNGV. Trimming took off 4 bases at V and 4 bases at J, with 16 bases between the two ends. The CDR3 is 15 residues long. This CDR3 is CASSSGRAGGYGYTF. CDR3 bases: TGTGCCAGCAGCTCGGGACGTGCCGGCGGCTATGGCTACACCTTC.

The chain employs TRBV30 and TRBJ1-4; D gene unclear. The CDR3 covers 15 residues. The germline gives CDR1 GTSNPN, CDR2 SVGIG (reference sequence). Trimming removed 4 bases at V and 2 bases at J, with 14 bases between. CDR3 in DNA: TGTGCCTGGACAAGGAGTATAGGGACTAATGAAAAACTGTTTTTT. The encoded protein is CAWTRSIGTNEKLFF.

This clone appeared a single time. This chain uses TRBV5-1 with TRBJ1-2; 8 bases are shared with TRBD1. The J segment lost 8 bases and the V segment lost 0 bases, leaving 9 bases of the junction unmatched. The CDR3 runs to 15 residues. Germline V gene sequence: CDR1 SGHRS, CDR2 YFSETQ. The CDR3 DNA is TGCGCCAGCAGCTTGGGGTCCAGGACAGGGCGAGGCTACACCTTC. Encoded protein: CASSLGSRTGRGYTF. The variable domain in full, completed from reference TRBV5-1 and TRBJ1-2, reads KAGVTQTPRYLIKTRGQQVTLSCSPISGHRSVSWYQQTPGQGLQFLFEYFSETQRNKGNFPGRFSGRQFSNSRSEMNVSTLELGDSALYLCASSLGSRTGRGYTFGSGTRLTVV.

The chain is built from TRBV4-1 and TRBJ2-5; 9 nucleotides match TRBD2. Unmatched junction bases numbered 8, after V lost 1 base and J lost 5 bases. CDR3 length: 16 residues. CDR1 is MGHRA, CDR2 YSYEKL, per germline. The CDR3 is CASSQGAGGRRETQYF. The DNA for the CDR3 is TGCGCCAGCAGCCAAGGAGCGGGGGGAAGGAGGGAGACCCAGTACTTC.

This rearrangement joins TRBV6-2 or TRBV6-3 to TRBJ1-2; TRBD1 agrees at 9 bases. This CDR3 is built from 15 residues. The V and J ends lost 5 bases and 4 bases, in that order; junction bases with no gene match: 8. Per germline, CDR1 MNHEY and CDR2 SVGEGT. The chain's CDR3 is CASSGPGQGIYGYTF. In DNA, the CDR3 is TGTGCCAGCAGTGGCCCAGGACAGGGGATCTATGGCTACACCTTC.

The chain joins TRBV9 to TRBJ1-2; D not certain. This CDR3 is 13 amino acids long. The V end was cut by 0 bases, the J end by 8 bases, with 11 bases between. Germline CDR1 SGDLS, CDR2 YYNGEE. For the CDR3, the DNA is TGTGCCAGCAGCGTAGGGCAGAGTTTCGGCTACACCTTC. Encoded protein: CASSVGQSFGYTF.

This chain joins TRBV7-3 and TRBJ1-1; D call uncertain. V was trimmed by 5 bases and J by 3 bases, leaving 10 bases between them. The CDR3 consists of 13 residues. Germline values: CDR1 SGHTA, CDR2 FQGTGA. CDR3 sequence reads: CASSQMVDTEAFF. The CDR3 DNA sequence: TGTGCCAGCAGCCAGATGGTTGACACTGAAGCTTTCTTT.

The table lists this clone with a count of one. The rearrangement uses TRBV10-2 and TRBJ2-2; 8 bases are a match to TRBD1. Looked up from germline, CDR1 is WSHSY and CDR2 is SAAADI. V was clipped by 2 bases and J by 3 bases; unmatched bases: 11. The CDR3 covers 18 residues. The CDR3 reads CASSERQGATIYTGELFF. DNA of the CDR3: TGCGCCAGCAGTGAGAGGCAGGGGGCGACGATTTACACCGGGGAGCTGTTTTTT.

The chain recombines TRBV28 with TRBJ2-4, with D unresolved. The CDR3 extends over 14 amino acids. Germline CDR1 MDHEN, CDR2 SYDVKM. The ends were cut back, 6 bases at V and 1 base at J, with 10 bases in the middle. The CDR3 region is CASRPGWAKNIQYF. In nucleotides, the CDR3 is TGTGCCAGCAGGCCAGGCTGGGCCAAAAACATTCAGTACTTC.

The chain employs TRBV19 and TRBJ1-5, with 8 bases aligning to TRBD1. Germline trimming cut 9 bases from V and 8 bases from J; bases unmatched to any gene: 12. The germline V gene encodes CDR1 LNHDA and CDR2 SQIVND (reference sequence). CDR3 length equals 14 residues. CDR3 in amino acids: CASGGQAASEPQHF. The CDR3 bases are TGTGCCAGCGGGGGACAGGCCGCTTCGGAGCCCCAGCATTTT.

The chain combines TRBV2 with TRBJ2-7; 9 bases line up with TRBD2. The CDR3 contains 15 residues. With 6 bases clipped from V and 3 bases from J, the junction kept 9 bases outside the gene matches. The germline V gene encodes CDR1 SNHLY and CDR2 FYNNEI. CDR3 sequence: CASRIALAGIYEQYF. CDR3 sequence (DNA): TGTGCCAGCAGGATCGCGCTAGCGGGAATCTACGAGCAGTACTTC.

The CDR3 region has the DNA TGTGCCAGCAGTTTAGAACAGGGGGCAGGGTACGAGCAGTACTTC. Protein sequence: CASSLEQGAGYEQYF. V usage is TRBV28 and J usage is TRBJ2-7, with 9 bases that match TRBD1. V lost 2 bases, J lost 4 bases, and 6 bases stayed unmatched. This CDR3 region has 15 residues. The germline gives CDR1 MDHEN, CDR2 SYDVKM.

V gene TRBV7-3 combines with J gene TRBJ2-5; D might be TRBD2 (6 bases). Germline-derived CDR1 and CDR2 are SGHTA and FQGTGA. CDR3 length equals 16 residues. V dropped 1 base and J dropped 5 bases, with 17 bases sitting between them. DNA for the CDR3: TGTGCCAGCAGCTTAAACCCCGGCGGGATGGGTGAGACCCAGTACTTC. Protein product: CASSLNPGGMGETQYF.

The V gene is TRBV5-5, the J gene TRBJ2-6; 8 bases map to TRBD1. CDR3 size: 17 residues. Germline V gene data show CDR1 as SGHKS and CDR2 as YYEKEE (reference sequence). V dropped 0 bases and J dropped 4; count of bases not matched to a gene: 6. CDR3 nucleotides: TGTGCCAGCAGCTTGGGGGACAGGTTGCAGGGGGCCAACGTCCTGACTTTC. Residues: CASSLGDRLQGANVLTF.